The next 20 T cell receptor beta chains were all read from a single sample in a study of regulatory T cells in long-lasting Graves disease. Stated time point: newly diagnosed GD, antithyroid drugs for less than 3 months. Construction of the TCR library relied on RNA isolated from PBMCs. Combining iRepertoire HTBI primers with Arm-PCR of CDR3 regions, the authors built TCR beta libraries. TCRdb re-called the multiplex PCR reads with MiXCR, one entry per CDR3 protein. The sample consists of roughly 360,000 distinct CDR3 sequences, about 10% of them appearing once. These sequences were also reported in another study, on T cells in Graves' hyperthyroidism and ophthalmopathy.

The sample in question was peripheral blood mononuclear cells (PBMCs), obtained at new diagnosis, from a patient treated with antithyroid drugs. The source is a woman between 18 and 29 years old with Graves disease.

This clonotype was counted ten times or more. This CDR3 reads CASSSPFGLADTDTQYF. For the CDR3, the DNA is TGTGCCAGCAGCTCCCCCTTCGGGCTAGCGGACACAGATACGCAGTATTTT. V is TRBV28 and J is TRBJ2-3; TRBD2 aligns across 7 bases. The length of the CDR3 is 17 residues. Germline loops: CDR1 MDHEN, CDR2 SYDVKM. V shed 6 bases, J shed 2 bases, and the junction held 14 bases outside the gene matches. Full variable domain (missing parts from reference TRBV28 and TRBJ2-3): DVKVTQSSRYLVKRTGEKVFLECVQDMDHENMFWYRQDPGLGLRLIYFSYDVKMKEKGDIPEGYSVSREKKERFSLILESASTNQTSMYLCASSSPFGLADTDTQYFGPGTRLTVL.

The J gene is TRBJ1-4, the V gene TRBV29-1, with no clear D. From germline, CDR1 is SQVTM and CDR2 ANQGSEA. The length of the CDR3 is 13 residues. The ends were cut back, 7 bases at V and 7 bases at J, with 16 bases in the middle. Written as DNA, the CDR3 is TGCAGCGCTCAAAGGGATAATAGTGAAAAACTGTTTTTT. Encoded protein: CSAQRDNSEKLFF.

This clonotype was picked up many times. The chain uses TRBV10-3 and TRBJ1-2; a weak D match, TRBD1 (6 bases). CDR1 ENHRY and CDR2 SYGVKD come from the germline V gene. The ends were cut back, 5 bases at V and 8 bases at J, with 18 bases in the middle. This CDR3 contains 14 residues. In DNA, the CDR3 is TGTGCCATCAGTCCGGTTGGGGGGCTGGGGGGCTACACCTTC. Translated, it gives CAISPVGGLGGYTF.

Many counts were recorded for this clonotype. The rearrangement links TRBV6-1 to TRBJ2-3; D call uncertain. The CDR3 sequence is 12 residues long. CDR1 MNHNS and CDR2 SASEGT come from the germline V gene. Trimming left V 7 bases short and J 5 bases short, with 10 bases between. CDR3 in amino acids: CASTARGDTQYF. In DNA, the CDR3 is TGTGCCAGCACAGCTCGTGGAGATACGCAGTATTTT.

This clonotype was seen a few times. This sequence joins TRBV29-1 and TRBJ1-1; tentatively, D is TRBD1 (5 bases). V lost 5 bases to trimming and J lost 7 bases, with 17 bases between them. CDR1 is SQVTM and CDR2 is ANQGSEA in the germline V gene. The CDR3 length is 13 residues. The CDR3 DNA reads TGCAGCGTTTACGGCGGGACGAGTGATGAAGCTTTCTTT. Amino acid sequence: CSVYGGTSDEAFF. Filled out from reference TRBV29-1 and TRBJ1-1, the complete variable domain reads SAVISQKPSRDICQRGTSLTIQCQVDSQVTMMFWYRQQPGQSLTLIATANQGSEATYESGFVIDKFPISRPNLTFSTLTVSNMSPEDSSIYLCSVYGGTSDEAFFGQGTRLTVV.

The table lists this clonotype with many counts. The rearrangement uses TRBV28 and TRBJ2-7; a weak D match, TRBD1 (5 bases). The CDR3 is 13 amino acids. The V gene lost 10 bases and the J gene lost 2 bases, with 15 bases spanning the gap. CDR1 MDHEN and CDR2 SYDVKM come from the germline V gene. DNA of the CDR3: TGTGCCAACCGCGACAGACAAACCTACGAGCAGTACTTC. Protein product: CANRDRQTYEQYF. The full variable domain, completed using reference TRBV28 and TRBJ2-7, is DVKVTQSSRYLVKRTGEKVFLECVQDMDHENMFWYRQDPGLGLRLIYFSYDVKMKEKGDIPEGYSVSREKKERFSLILESASTNQTSMYLCANRDRQTYEQYFGPGTRLTVT.

This clonotype was observed many times. The chain uses TRBV27 and TRBJ1-5; tentatively, D is TRBD1 (6 bases). With 3 bases removed from V and 6 bases from J, the gap between germline ends came to 12 bases. The CDR3 has 14 residues. From germline, CDR1 is MNHEY and CDR2 SMNVEV (reference sequence). In nucleotides, the CDR3 is TGTGCCAGCAGTTTTCGGGGGCTCGGTCAGCCCCAGCATTTT. Translating gives CASSFRGLGQPQHF.

This clonotype was picked up one time. A read error may explain this, as a much larger clone is one base away. The genes are TRBV2 and TRBJ2-4; 8 nucleotides align to TRBD2. The CDR3 length is 14 residues. Germline values: CDR1 SNHLY, CDR2 FYNNEI. V lost 2 bases, J lost 13 bases, and 10 bases stayed unmatched. The CDR3 loop reads CASSEYREGNEQYF. The DNA of the CDR3 is TGTGCCAGCAGTGAATATCGGGAGGGGAATGAGCAGTACTTC.

This clonotype was recorded many times. The chain couples TRBV6-2 or TRBV6-3 to TRBJ1-5; the D is unclear. CDR3 length: 16 residues. Between the trimmed V and J ends, which lost 0 bases and 4 bases, there was a span of 13 bases. The germline gives CDR1 MNHEY, CDR2 SVGEGT. CDR3 sequence reads: CASSYSPPRVNQPQHF. In nucleotides, the CDR3 is TGTGCCAGCAGTTACTCGCCCCCGAGGGTTAATCAGCCCCAGCATTTT.

This clonotype occurred many times. The V call is TRBV20-1, the J call TRBJ1-2, with 7 bases fitting TRBD1. Germline loops: CDR1 DFQATT, CDR2 SNEGSKA (reference sequence). Losses at the gene ends were 5 bases for V and 5 bases for J; bases not matched to a gene: 11. CDR3 size: 14 residues. DNA of the CDR3: TGCAGTGCTCTTGAGACAGGGAATGGGTATGGCTACACCTTC. The encoded protein is CSALETGNGYGYTF.

As to this clonotype: A clone one base away is much larger, so this may be a read error. The chain carries TRBV18 and TRBJ2-3; D uncertain. Deletions cut 3 bases from V and 5 bases from J, with 9 bases between. CDR3 length: 13 residues. Germline CDR1 KGHSH, CDR2 LQKENI. The CDR3 coding sequence is TGTGCCAGCTCACCGACGGGCGTAGATACGCAGTATTTT. Encoded protein: CASSPTGVDTQYF.

This clonotype was counted many times. This sequence joins TRBV7-8 and TRBJ2-1; D possibly corresponds to TRBD2 (6 bases). The germline V gene encodes CDR1 SGHVS and CDR2 FQNEAQ. V lost 6 bases to trimming and J lost 6 bases, with 24 bases between them. CDR3 size: 17 residues. The CDR3 sequence: CASSPRIGTSMGNEQFF. Here the CDR3 DNA reads TGTGCCAGCAGTCCTCGGATCGGGACTTCGATGGGCAATGAGCAGTTCTTC.

This clonotype was counted many times. The CDR3 region has the DNA TGTGCCAGCAGTTACGGGCAGAACTCCTACGAGCAGTACTTC. Its translation is CASSYGQNSYEQYF. The genes are TRBV6-5 and TRBJ2-7; D ambiguous. V was shortened by 2 bases and J by 0 bases, with 8 bases between the two germline ends. Looked up from germline, CDR1 is MNHEY and CDR2 is SVGAGI. The CDR3 is 14 residues long.

This clonotype occurred many times. The J gene is TRBJ2-5, the V gene TRBV12-3 or TRBV12-4, with TRBD2 matching 8 bases. V trimming: 6 bases; J trimming: 3 bases; junction bases outside the gene matches: 6. The CDR3 length is 14 residues. The CDR3 DNA sequence: TGTGCCAGCAGAGCGGGGGCGATTAAAGAGACCCAGTACTTC. Its protein product is CASRAGAIKETQYF.

This clonotype was detected only a few times. The chain couples TRBV4-3 to TRBJ2-1; 10 bases are shared with TRBD2. Germline values: CDR1 LGHNA, CDR2 YSLEER. CDR3 length: 18 amino acids. Trimming at V came to 0 bases and at J to 6 bases, leaving 11 bases not matched to a gene. The DNA for the CDR3 is TGCGCCAGCAGCCAAGATAGGTTTAGCGGGAGGATGACCAATGAGCAGTTCTTC. This codes for CASSQDRFSGRMTNEQFF.

This clonotype has a count of ten or more. V gene TRBV28 combines with J gene TRBJ1-5; no firm D call. The V gene's germline CDR1 is MDHEN and CDR2 SYDVKM. Trimming removed 1 base from V and 3 bases from J, with 10 bases in between. The CDR3 loop spans 15 amino acids. The CDR3 DNA follows: TGTGCCAGCAGTTTATCGTTTGACTCCAATCAGCCCCAGCATTTT. Protein: CASSLSFDSNQPQHF. The variable domain in full, with the rest retrieved from reference TRBV28 and TRBJ1-5, is DVKVTQSSRYLVKRTGEKVFLECVQDMDHENMFWYRQDPGLGLRLIYFSYDVKMKEKGDIPEGYSVSREKKERFSLILESASTNQTSMYLCASSLSFDSNQPQHFGDGTRLSIL.

This clonotype was observed a few times. V gene TRBV7-6 combines with J gene TRBJ2-2; TRBD2 aligns across 7 bases. The CDR3 contains 14 residues. CDR1 and CDR2 (germline): SGHVS, FNYEAQ. Trimming took 5 bases from V and 4 from J; bases not matched to a gene: 4. CDR3 nucleotide sequence: TGTGCCAGCAGCCAAGGGACTATCACCGGGGAGCTGTTTTTT. It encodes CASSQGTITGELFF.

With respect to this clonotype: The junction departs from the called germline gene at one end, perhaps through a read error. The chain combines TRBV19 with TRBJ1-1; D is ambiguous. In germline, CDR1 is LNHDA, CDR2 SQIVND (reference sequence). The CDR3 totals 21 residues. DNA for the CDR3: TGTGCCTGTAGTATCCCGTACACAACCTGGACGCCGCCGGTTTTGAACACTGAAGCTTTCTTT. It translates to CACSIPYTTWTPPVLNTEAFF. The full variable domain, rest sourced from reference TRBV19 and TRBJ1-1, is DGGITQSPKYLFRKEGQNVTLSCEQNLNHDAMYWYRQDPGQGLRLIYYSQIVNDFQKGDIAEGYSVSREKKESFPLTVTSAQKNPTAFYLCACSIPYTTWTPPVLNTEAFFGQGTRLTVV.

The chain combines TRBV28 with TRBJ1-4; D gene uncertain. Trimming left V 6 bases short and J 8 bases short, with 7 bases between. The CDR3 totals 11 residues. In germline, CDR1 is MDHEN, CDR2 SYDVKM. The CDR3, as DNA: TGTGCCAGCAGGACCGTCGAAAAACTGTTTTTT. It specifies CASRTVEKLFF.

As for this clonotype: It may be a read error: a sequence one base away is much more abundant. The CDR3, as DNA: TGTGCCAGCAGCTCAGACCCGGGAACGGTTGGCTACACCTTC. It translates to CASSSDPGTVGYTF. The chain recombines TRBV7-3 with TRBJ1-2; D is uncertain. Trimming took 4 bases from V and 7 from J, leaving 16 bases between them. The CDR3 is 14 amino acids. Germline assignment: CDR1 SGHTA and CDR2 FQGTGA.